What follows describes a single T cell receptor beta chain. Its antigen remains unknown. This specimen belongs to a study of T cell repertoires in cytomegalovirus infection. Whole-study context: The study used recently identified HLA-C-restricted and well-studied HLA-B-restricted CMV epitopes. Public TCR beta signatures marked donors with CMV infection and the matching HLA.

One entry per CDR3 protein results from TCRdb running MiXCR on the reads. Of 800,000 to 950,000 distinct CDR3 sequences in the sample, approximately 30% are singletons; the top ten hold 9.5% to 15%. Germline CDR1 SGHVS, CDR2 FNYEAQ. This CDR3 contains 15 residues. Trimming cost V 0 bases and J 3 bases, with 12 bases left between them. Study-level results: HLA-C-restricted, CMV-specific TCR beta clonotypes were dominant ex vivo.

The source was cultured CD8+ T cells from PBMCs, collected from culture after CMV antigen stimulation. The TCR comes from a human donor in good health (CMV status not recorded). Some clones in this sample may be carry-over from other donors' samples. This chain uses TRBV7-6 with TRBJ2-7; TRBD1 is a possible D gene (6 bases). In DNA, the CDR3 is TGTGCCAGCAGCTTAGCCGGACAGCCTAACTACGAGCAGTACTTC. This encodes CASSLAGQPNYEQYF. The complete variable domain, with remaining parts taken from reference TRBV7-6 and TRBJ2-7, reads GAGVSQSPRYKVTKRGQDVALRCDPISGHVSLYWYRQALGQGPEFLTYFNYEAQQDKSGLPNDRFSAERPEGSISTLTIQRTEQRDSAMYRCASSLAGQPNYEQYFGPGTRLTVT.